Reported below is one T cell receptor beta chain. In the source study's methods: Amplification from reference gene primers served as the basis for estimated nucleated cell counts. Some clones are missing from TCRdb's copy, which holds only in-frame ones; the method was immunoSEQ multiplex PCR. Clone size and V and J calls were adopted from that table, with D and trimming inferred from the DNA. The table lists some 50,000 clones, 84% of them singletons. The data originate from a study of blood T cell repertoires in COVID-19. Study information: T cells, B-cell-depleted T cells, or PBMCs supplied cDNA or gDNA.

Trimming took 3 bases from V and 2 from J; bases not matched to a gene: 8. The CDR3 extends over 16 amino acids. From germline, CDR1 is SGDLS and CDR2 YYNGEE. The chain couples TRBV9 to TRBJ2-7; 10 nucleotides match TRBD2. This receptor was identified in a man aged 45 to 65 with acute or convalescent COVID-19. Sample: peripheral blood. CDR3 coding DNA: TGTGCCAGCAGCGCATCTAGCGGGAGTACCCCCTACGAGCAGTACTTC. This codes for CASSASSGSTPYEQYF.